The next 26 T cell receptor beta chains were all read from a single sample in a study of a mutant IDH1 vaccine in newly diagnosed glioma. Regarding time point: baseline, week 1 (first vaccination visit). As to treatment: pre-vaccination baseline after standard-of-care therapy. Only in-frame clones appear in the TCRdb table, and some are missing; sequencing was by immunoSEQ multiplex PCR. The sample carries approximately 88,000 clones, just under 80% recorded once. The material was PBMCs, obtained from a glioma patient treated with radiotherapy, temozolomide or both. The receptor source for this set is a middle-aged man with glioma.

The V gene is TRBV4-1, the J gene TRBJ2-2; TRBD1 or TRBD2 may be the D gene (5 bases each). This CDR3 comprises 16 residues. V lost 4 bases and J 7 bases, leaving 19 bases between the germline ends. Germline V gene sequence: CDR1 MGHRA, CDR2 YSYEKL. This chain's CDR3 is CASSPGGRGKFGELFF. The CDR3 region has the DNA TGCGCCAGCAGCCCTGGGGGTAGGGGAAAGTTCGGGGAGCTGTTTTTT.

The chain combines TRBV5-4 with TRBJ2-1; 13 nucleotides align to TRBD2. V shed 2 bases and J 7 bases; nucleotides not matched to a gene: 6. The germline CDR1 and CDR2 sequences are SGHNT and YYREEE (reference sequence). This CDR3 region has 16 residues. The CDR3 sequence: CASSLPGTSGVNEQFF. The CDR3 DNA reads TGTGCCAGCAGCTTACCCGGGACTAGCGGGGTTAATGAGCAGTTCTTC.

This chain uses TRBV7-8 with TRBJ2-5, with no clear D. Germline V CDR1 and CDR2: SGHVS, FQNEAQ. V lost 4 bases to trimming and J lost 5 bases, with 14 bases between them. The CDR3 loop spans 14 amino acids. CDR3 sequence reads: CASSSVVGRETQYF. CDR3 nucleotides: TGTGCCAGCAGCTCCGTCGTTGGTCGGGAGACCCAGTACTTC.

This sequence joins TRBV2 and TRBJ1-6; 8 nucleotides agree with TRBD1. V dropped 7 bases and J dropped 5; count of bases not matched to a gene: 1. The germline CDR1 and CDR2 sequences are SNHLY and FYNNEI. The CDR3 sequence is 13 residues long. CDR3 DNA: TGTGCCAGCAAGGGACAGGATAATTCACCCCTCCACTTT. It is translated as CASKGQDNSPLHF.

The genes are TRBV25-1 and TRBJ1-5, with D perhaps matching TRBD1 (5 bases). There are 12 residues in the CDR3. CDR1 is MGHDK, CDR2 SYGVNS, per germline. V was clipped by 5 bases and J by 6 bases, with 8 bases between them. CDR3 sequence reads: CASSRGGQPQHF. The CDR3 DNA follows: TGTGCCAGCAGTCGGGGCGGTCAGCCCCAGCATTTT.

The V call is TRBV7-8, the J call TRBJ2-5, with 10 bases identical to TRBD2. This CDR3 is built from 15 residues. Per germline, CDR1 SGHVS and CDR2 FQNEAQ. Trimming removed 5 bases from V and 6 bases from J; junction bases left unmatched: 9. The CDR3 DNA is TGTGCCAGCAGCAAAGGACTAGCGGAGCAGAAGACCCAGTACTTC. This translates into CASSKGLAEQKTQYF. Supplemented by reference TRBV7-8 and TRBJ2-5, the full variable domain reads GAGVSQSPRYKVAKRGQDVALRCDPISGHVSLFWYQQALGQGPEFLTYFQNEAQLDKSGLPSDRFFAERPEGSVSTLKIQRTQQEDSAVYLCASSKGLAEQKTQYFGPGTRLLVL.

The rearrangement links TRBV6-5 to TRBJ1-3; the D is unclear. The CDR3 is 15 amino acids. CDR1 is MNHEY, CDR2 SVGAGI, per germline. The V and J ends lost 6 bases and 3 bases respectively, with 15 bases between them. The CDR3: CASRERTALGNTIYF. CDR3 DNA: TGTGCCAGCAGGGAGAGGACGGCCCTTGGAAACACCATATATTTT.

V and J are TRBV7-2 and TRBJ2-5, with D maybe TRBD1 (5 bases). From germline, CDR1 is SGHTA and CDR2 FQGNSA. V lost 5 bases, J lost 2 bases, and 12 bases lay in between. The CDR3 has 14 amino acids. CDR3 sequence reads: CASSPGMGQETQYF. The CDR3 coding sequence is TGTGCCAGCAGCCCAGGGATGGGTCAAGAGACCCAGTACTTC.

The chain couples TRBV7-2 to TRBJ1-2, with 10 positions matching TRBD1. The CDR3 is 16 residues long. Germline V gene sequence: CDR1 SGHTA, CDR2 FQGNSA. The V segment lost 1 base and the J segment 2 bases; nucleotides outside the gene matches: 4. The CDR3 bases are TGTGCCAGCAGCTTAGGTCTGGACAGGGGGAACTATGGCTACACCTTC. The encoded protein is CASSLGLDRGNYGYTF.

The chain is built from TRBV11-2 and TRBJ2-1; D is undetermined. Trimming took 2 bases from V and 8 from J, leaving 19 bases between them. The CDR3 covers 16 residues. Germline CDR1 is SGHAT and CDR2 is FQNNGV. The DNA for the CDR3 is TGTGCCAGCAGCTTAATTTCTGCCTCAACCGGCGATGAGCAGTTCTTC. Translation: CASSLISASTGDEQFF.

The CDR3 loop reads CASSSPGLATAEQYF. In nucleotides, the CDR3 is TGTGCCAGCAGCTCCCCTGGACTAGCCACCGCCGAGCAGTACTTC. The J gene is TRBJ2-7, the V gene TRBV7-2; TRBD2 matches at 8 bases. V lost 4 bases to trimming and J lost 6 bases; unmatched junction nucleotides: 11. CDR3 length equals 15 residues. The V gene's germline CDR1 is SGHTA and CDR2 FQGNSA.

The chain has TRBV25-1 and TRBJ2-1, with 7 bases fitting TRBD1. Trimming took 1 base from V and 1 from J; bases not matched to a gene: 4. CDR3 length: 16 residues. Germline V gives CDR1 MGHDK, CDR2 SYGVNS. The DNA for the CDR3 is TGTGCCAGCAGTGAATCAGACAGGGCATCCTACAATGAGCAGTTCTTC. Protein: CASSESDRASYNEQFF.

V usage is TRBV5-1 and J usage is TRBJ2-5, with D unclear. Gene TRBJ2-7 matches the end of the DNA better, so the J call may be wrong. CDR1 is SGHRS and CDR2 is YFSETQ in the germline V gene. The CDR3 is 15 residues long. CDR3 residues: CASSPPFAVTYEQYF. Written as DNA, the CDR3 is TGCGCCAGCAGCCCCCCGTTTGCAGTGACCTACGAGCAGTACTTC.

V gene TRBV4-2 combines with J gene TRBJ2-1, with 10 bases identical to TRBD2. The CDR3 contains 17 residues. Germline lookup yields CDR1 LGHNA and CDR2 YNFKEQ. Unmatched junction bases numbered 7, after V lost 0 bases and J lost 5 bases. CDR3 sequence: CASSQDQLLAGNNEQFF. The CDR3 bases are TGTGCCAGCAGCCAAGATCAATTACTAGCGGGAAACAATGAGCAGTTCTTC.

The rearrangement uses TRBV4-2 and TRBJ1-3; 7 nucleotides align to TRBD1. The junction had 9 bases not matched to a gene; V was cut back by 0 bases and J by 7 bases. Germline V gene sequence: CDR1 LGHNA, CDR2 YNFKEQ. The CDR3 is made up of 16 amino acids. The DNA for the CDR3 is TGTGCCAGCAGCCAAGACAGGGGGGCAGAGGAGAACACCATATATTTT. Its translation is CASSQDRGAEENTIYF.

V usage is TRBV5-4 and J usage is TRBJ2-3; 13 nucleotides align to TRBD2. The CDR3 loop spans 18 amino acids. Germline loops: CDR1 SGHNT, CDR2 YYREEE (reference sequence). The V gene end was trimmed by 5 bases and the J gene end by 0 bases; junction bases not matched to a gene: 9. The CDR3 is CASSYPGTSGTSTDTQYF. The CDR3, as DNA: TGTGCCAGCAGTTACCCCGGGACTAGCGGGACAAGCACAGATACGCAGTATTTT.

This clone has only a few counts. The chain recombines TRBV28 with TRBJ2-4; the D is unclear. CDR3 length equals 14 residues. V was clipped by 10 bases and J by 0 bases, with 13 bases between them. The germline gives CDR1 MDHEN, CDR2 SYDVKM. The DNA for the CDR3 is TGTGCCACCATCTCCCCCCTAGCCAAAAACATTCAGTACTTC. It translates to CATISPLAKNIQYF.

The chain has TRBV4-2 and TRBJ1-4, with 7 bases matching TRBD1. V lost 5 bases to trimming and J lost 8 bases; unmatched junction nucleotides: 2. The CDR3 totals 12 residues. CDR1 is LGHNA and CDR2 is YNFKEQ in the germline V gene. The CDR3 DNA reads as TGTGCCAGCAGCACCAGGGGGGAAAAACTGTTTTTT. As protein: CASSTRGEKLFF.

The chain combines TRBV5-6 with TRBJ2-6, with 8 bases identical to TRBD1. Germline CDR1 is SGHDT and CDR2 is YYEEEE. J lost 1 base, V lost 1 base, and 4 bases had no gene match. The CDR3 has 17 residues. CDR3 in amino acids: CASSLRTGRSGANVLTF. CDR3 sequence (DNA): TGTGCCAGCAGCTTGCGGACAGGGCGATCTGGGGCCAACGTCCTGACTTTC.

The CDR3, as DNA: TGTGCCAGCAGGCCCACACATAACACTGAAGCTTTCTTT. Protein sequence: CASRPTHNTEAFF. The genes are TRBV28 and TRBJ1-1; D not certain. Between the trimmed V and J ends, which lost 6 bases and 2 bases, there was a span of 10 bases. CDR1 MDHEN and CDR2 SYDVKM come from the germline V gene. This CDR3 spans 13 amino acids.

The genes are TRBV7-2 and TRBJ2-3, with TRBD2 matching 8 bases. The CDR3 runs 17 residues. The germline CDR1 and CDR2 sequences are SGHTA and FQGNSA. Trimming at V came to 3 bases and at J to 0 bases, leaving 8 bases not matched to a gene. CDR3 nucleotides: TGTGCCAGCAGCTTTCGGCGGGGGGTTACTAGCACAGATACGCAGTATTTT. The encoded protein is CASSFRRGVTSTDTQYF.

The J gene is TRBJ1-3, the V gene TRBV19; D not certain. V was cut by 3 bases and J by 4 bases, with 4 bases left in between. The CDR3 is 12 amino acids. CDR1 is LNHDA and CDR2 is SQIVND in the germline V gene (reference sequence). CDR3 region: CASSIEGNTIYF. DNA of the CDR3: TGTGCCAGTAGTATTGAGGGAAACACCATATATTTT.

The chain recombines TRBV9 with TRBJ1-1; D call uncertain. The CDR3 has 13 amino acids. Germline lookup yields CDR1 SGDLS and CDR2 YYNGEE. The ends were cut back, 0 bases at V and 6 bases at J, with 9 bases in the middle. The CDR3 DNA follows: TGTGCCAGCAGCGTAGAGGTTTCCTCTGAAGCTTTCTTT. Amino acid sequence: CASSVEVSSEAFF.

The rearrangement links TRBV28 to TRBJ2-1; D unresolved. The CDR3 consists of 17 residues. The V gene's germline CDR1 is MDHEN and CDR2 SYDVKM. The germline V and J ends were trimmed by 4 bases and 12 bases, with 28 bases remaining between them. CDR3 bases: TGTGCCAGCAGTTCCGATACCGGTCACCCCAGTTTAAATCTGCAGTTCTTC. It codes for CASSSDTGHPSLNLQFF.

The chain is built from TRBV5-1 and TRBJ2-6; D is possibly TRBD1 (5 bases). The germline V gene has CDR1 SGHRS and CDR2 YFSETQ. The CDR3 is 15 residues long. V was shortened by 4 bases and J by 4 bases, with 12 bases between the two germline ends. CDR3 coding DNA: TGCGCCAGCAGCCCAGGGCTTTACGGGGCCAACGTCCTGACTTTC. This sequence encodes CASSPGLYGANVLTF.

The rearrangement links TRBV2 to TRBJ2-4; 8 positions agree with TRBD2. The CDR3 length is 15 residues. Per germline, CDR1 SNHLY and CDR2 FYNNEI. Germline trimming cut 0 bases from V and 7 bases from J; bases unmatched to any gene: 5. The CDR3 DNA reads as TGTGCCAGCAGTGAAGCAAGCGGGAGAAGGAACATTCAGTACTTC. Translating it yields CASSEASGRRNIQYF.